These 17 T cell receptor beta chains came from one sample sequenced in a study of blood T cell repertoires in COVID-19. TCRdb keeps only in-frame clones here, not all; method: immunoSEQ multiplex PCR. The data show tens of thousands of clones, with 75% to 90% seen just once and around two fifths held by the top ten. The specimen sequenced was peripheral blood. These receptors were obtained from a woman in her sixties or seventies with COVID-19, enrolled during active disease.

This clone was seen only once. The chain carries TRBV5-6 and TRBJ2-3; 12 nucleotides align to TRBD2. The germline gives CDR1 SGHDT, CDR2 YYEEEE. CDR3 length equals 16 residues. With 1 base clipped from V and 4 bases from J, the junction kept 4 bases outside the gene matches. CDR3 DNA: TGTGCCAGCAGCTTGAGACTAGCGGGGGTTTCAGATACGCAGTATTTT. Amino acids: CASSLRLAGVSDTQYF. The full variable domain, rest sourced from reference TRBV5-6 and TRBJ2-3, is DAGVTQSPTHLIKTRGQQVTLRCSPKSGHDTVSWYQQALGQGPQFIFQYYEEEERQRGNFPDRFSGHQFPNYSSELNVNALLLGDSALYLCASSLRLAGVSDTQYFGPGTRLTVL.

The chain links TRBV2 to TRBJ1-4; D ambiguous. V dropped 4 bases and J dropped 3 bases, with 9 bases sitting between them. CDR3 length equals 14 residues. Germline CDR1 SNHLY, CDR2 FYNNEI. The CDR3 loop reads CASSVHRANEKLFF. CDR3 nucleotide sequence: TGTGCCAGCAGTGTTCACAGAGCTAATGAAAAACTGTTTTTT.

This clone has only a few counts. The chain combines TRBV4-3 with TRBJ2-2; possibly TRBD1 for D (6 bases). CDR1 and CDR2 from the germline V gene are LGHNA and YSLEER. The CDR3 totals 14 residues. V was clipped by 3 bases and J by 6 bases, with 11 bases between them. In DNA form, the CDR3 reads TGCGCCAGCAGCCAGGGGGCGATATCCGGGGAGCTGTTTTTT. As protein: CASSQGAISGELFF.

The V and J genes are TRBV6-6 and TRBJ1-1; D call uncertain. Trimming stripped 6 bases from V and 4 bases from J, with 21 bases between. Germline CDR1 reads MNHNY; CDR2 reads SVGAGI (reference sequence). CDR3 length: 16 amino acids. The CDR3 spells CASSREVGQLFTEAFF. The DNA of the CDR3 is TGTGCCAGCAGCCGGGAGGTCGGGCAGCTATTCACTGAAGCTTTCTTT.

This clone was seen just once. This chain links TRBV24-1 with TRBJ1-5, with D perhaps TRBD1 (5 bases). The CDR3 is made up of 14 amino acids. Germline assignment: CDR1 KGHDR and CDR2 SFDVKD. Trimming shortened V by 5 bases and J by 4 bases, and 11 bases separated the two germline ends. In DNA form, the CDR3 reads TGTGCCACCAGTGGGAGGGGAGAGAATCAGCCCCAGCATTTT. Translating it yields CATSGRGENQPQHF.

This chain uses TRBV29-1 with TRBJ1-2; a possible D gene is TRBD1 (5 bases). Deletions cut 6 bases from V and 1 base from J, with 15 bases between. Germline V CDR1 and CDR2: SQVTM, ANQGSEA. The CDR3 length is 14 residues. In DNA form, the CDR3 reads TGCAGCGTGCTCAGCGACGGGGGTAACTATGGCTACACCTTC. This sequence encodes CSVLSDGGNYGYTF.

This chain uses TRBV6-6 with TRBJ1-2; no reliable D call. The germline V gene encodes CDR1 MNHNY and CDR2 SVGAGI (reference sequence). The CDR3 runs to 14 residues. Deletions cut 4 bases from V and 4 bases from J, with 13 bases between. CDR3 DNA sequence: TGTGCCAGCAGTTTCCCTCAGGAAAGCTATGGCTACACCTTC. This translates into CASSFPQESYGYTF.

This chain joins TRBV7-9 and TRBJ2-1; 9 bases agree with TRBD2. Germline V lookup: CDR1 SEHNR, CDR2 FQNEAQ (reference sequence). Unmatched junction bases numbered 14, after V lost 2 bases and J lost 9 bases. This CDR3 spans 17 amino acids. The CDR3 DNA reads as TGTGCCAGCAGCTTAACGAAGAGAGGGCTAGCGGGAATTGAGCAGTTCTTC. It codes for CASSLTKRGLAGIEQFF.

The rearrangement joins TRBV5-5 to TRBJ2-2; 8 bases fit TRBD1. CDR3 length: 15 residues. Looked up from germline, CDR1 is SGHKS and CDR2 is YYEKEE (reference sequence). J was trimmed by 4 bases and V by 2 bases; bases with no gene match: 4. CDR3 loop: CASSFYRGITGELFF. The CDR3, as DNA: TGTGCCAGCAGCTTCTACAGGGGGATCACCGGGGAGCTGTTTTTT.

This clone showed up just once. The chain carries TRBV24-1 and TRBJ2-3; perhaps TRBD1 as D (6 bases). Germline assignment: CDR1 KGHDR and CDR2 SFDVKD. The CDR3 length is 13 residues. V dropped 6 bases and J dropped 1 base, with 7 bases sitting between them. The chain's CDR3 is CATSNRGTDTQYF. The CDR3, as DNA: TGTGCCACCAGTAACAGGGGCACAGATACGCAGTATTTT.

The rearrangement uses TRBV6-5 and TRBJ1-6; D gene uncertain. Germline CDR1 is MNHEY and CDR2 is SVGAGI. This CDR3 spans 15 amino acids. V was pared by 7 bases and J by 0 bases, with 10 bases between. CDR3 DNA sequence: TGTGCCAGCAAACGCTTGAGCTCCTATAATTCACCCCTCCACTTT. Amino acids: CASKRLSSYNSPLHF.

The chain has TRBV28 and TRBJ1-6; perhaps TRBD1 as D (5 bases). The ends were cut back, 7 bases at V and 9 bases at J, with 10 bases in the middle. CDR3 length: 12 amino acids. CDR1 and CDR2 (germline): MDHEN, SYDVKM. For the CDR3, the DNA is TGTGCCAGCACCTCCCAGGGTTCACCCCTCCACTTT. Its protein product is CASTSQGSPLHF.

This rearrangement joins TRBV10-3 to TRBJ1-1; D remains ambiguous. Trimming took 3 bases from V and 5 from J, leaving 13 bases between them. Germline V gene sequence: CDR1 ENHRY, CDR2 SYGVKD. The CDR3 spans 14 residues. In nucleotides, the CDR3 is TGTGCCATCAGTGACGTAAAGTCGGGTACTGAAGCTTTCTTT. Its translation is CAISDVKSGTEAFF.

The J gene is TRBJ1-2, the V gene TRBV7-2; unclear D gene. V dropped 1 base and J dropped 4 bases, with 7 bases sitting between them. This CDR3 spans 13 amino acids. Germline V gene data show CDR1 as SGHTA and CDR2 as FQGNSA. The DNA of the CDR3 is TGTGCCAGCAGCTTAGGGCAGTTCTATGGCTACACCTTC. It encodes CASSLGQFYGYTF.

This chain connects TRBV2 to TRBJ2-7; a weak D match, TRBD2 (6 bases). The V end lost 4 bases, the J end lost 3 bases, and 7 bases lay between the germline ends. Germline V CDR1 and CDR2: SNHLY, FYNNEI. CDR3 length: 12 residues. CDR3 DNA: TGTGCCAGCAGTGTGGACTACTACGAGCAGTACTTC. Amino acids: CASSVDYYEQYF.

The V call is TRBV19, the J call TRBJ1-6, with D tentatively TRBD1 (6 bases). Per the germline V gene, CDR1 is LNHDA and CDR2 is SQIVND (reference sequence). This CDR3 is built from 15 residues. V was trimmed by 5 bases and J by 0 bases, leaving 8 bases between them. The CDR3 bases are TGTGCCAGTAGTCACAGGGTCTCCTATAATTCACCCCTCCACTTT. Protein: CASSHRVSYNSPLHF.

The J gene is TRBJ1-4, the V gene TRBV7-9; the D gene is possibly TRBD1 (6 bases). The V end lost 5 bases, the J end lost 4 bases, and 11 bases lay between the germline ends. Germline CDR1 and CDR2: SEHNR and FQNEAQ (reference sequence). The CDR3 sequence is 14 residues long. CDR3 residues: CASSPNRVNEKLFF. CDR3 nucleotides: TGTGCCAGCAGCCCCAACAGGGTTAATGAAAAACTGTTTTTT.